A selection of T cell receptor beta chains follows, all from one sample in a study of beta chain features in type 1 diabetes. Data came from immunoSEQ multiplex PCR; TCRdb stores just in-frame clones and leaves some out. The repertoire includes hundreds of thousands of clones, around 15% of them detected once, and less than 0.025% sits in the top ten. Sequenced: naive CD4+ T cells from blood. These receptors came from a man aged 18-30 years with type 1 diabetes. Each CDR3 is given with its conserved first and last residue. D genes are given only for firm matches. Size tells how often a clone was seen (once, few, many) or the class of an expanded clone, and some rows leave it out.

TRBV14	few	TRBJ1-1	TRBD1	CASSQPGTGRVAFF	TGTGCCAGCAGCCAACCCGGGACAGGTCGCGTCGCTTTCTTT
TRBV4-1	few	TRBJ2-1	.	CASSLLDEQFF	TGCGCCAGCAGCCTGTTGGATGAGCAGTTCTTC
TRBV28	.	TRBJ2-7	.	CASSQGFYEQYF	TGTGCCAGCAGTCAAGGGTTCTACGAGCAGTACTTC
TRBV14	.	TRBJ2-1	.	CASSFTGVQGARFF	TGTGCCAGCAGCTTCACGGGGGTACAAGGCGCCCGCTTCTTC
TRBV19	few	TRBJ1-5	.	CASSIEGPQHF	TGTGCCAGTAGTATCGAGGGGCCCCAGCATTTT
TRBV2	.	TRBJ1-5	TRBD1	CASSAPGQGGQPQHF	TGTGCCAGCAGCGCTCCGGGACAGGGTGGACAGCCCCAGCATTTT
TRBV2	.	TRBJ2-1	.	CASSVRGSSYNEQFF	TGTGCCAGCAGTGTTCGGGGAAGCTCCTACAATGAGCAGTTCTTC
TRBV28	.	TRBJ2-5	.	CASSPGISQETQYF	TGTGCCAGCAGTCCTGGGATTTCCCAAGAGACCCAGTACTTC
TRBV7-9	few	TRBJ2-7	.	CASSLDGTVTYEQYF	TGTGCCAGCAGCTTAGATGGGACGGTAACCTACGAGCAGTACTTC
TRBV2	.	TRBJ2-3	.	CASSEGLYTDTQYF	TGTGCCAGCAGTGAGGGACTGTACACAGATACGCAGTATTTT
TRBV6-5	few	TRBJ2-5	TRBD2	CASSSYSGAIRETQYF	TGTGCCAGCAGTTCATATAGCGGGGCTATTCGGGAGACCCAGTACTTC
TRBV30	.	TRBJ2-3	.	CAWTGGTDTQYF	TGTGCCTGGACAGGGGGGACAGATACGCAGTATTTT
TRBV6-5	few	TRBJ2-3	TRBD2	CASGETSSGTDTQYF	TGTGCCAGCGGCGAGACTAGCTCGGGCACAGATACGCAGTATTTT
TRBV6-1	.	TRBJ2-1	.	CASSGWSGTARNEQFF	TGTGCCAGCAGTGGTTGGAGCGGTACAGCTCGGAATGAGCAGTTCTTC
TRBV4-2	.	TRBJ2-1	TRBD2	CASSQGTSGGYNEQFF	TGTGCCAGCAGCCAAGGGACTAGCGGGGGCTACAATGAGCAGTTCTTC
TRBV5-1	few	TRBJ2-7	TRBD1	CASSFGQGYGEQYF	TGCGCCAGCAGCTTTGGACAGGGGTATGGCGAGCAGTACTTC
TRBV19	.	TRBJ1-3	.	CASSRGGNTIYF	TGTGCCAGTTCTAGAGGTGGAAACACCATATATTTT
TRBV6-6	few	TRBJ2-5	.	CASSYRGDGETQYF	TGTGCCAGCAGTTACCGGGGCGATGGGGAGACCCAGTACTTC
TRBV30	few	TRBJ1-3	.	CAWSPGGYSGNTIYF	TGTGCCTGGTCCCCGGGGGGGTACTCTGGAAACACCATATATTTT
TRBV20-1	.	TRBJ2-7	.	CSSRPGHEQYF	TGCAGTTCCCGTCCCGGCCACGAGCAGTACTTC
TRBV27	.	TRBJ2-7	.	CASSLSRGSLNEQYF	TGTGCCAGCAGTTTATCGAGGGGAAGTCTGAACGAGCAGTACTTC
TRBV6-5	few	TRBJ2-5	.	CASSELGQETQYF	TGTGCCAGCAGTGAATTAGGGCAAGAGACCCAGTACTTC
TRBV6-5	.	TRBJ2-1	.	CASSYSEDLRLEGFF	TGTGCCAGCAGTTACTCGGAAGATCTAAGACTAGAGGGGTTCTTC
TRBV29-1	.	TRBJ1-2	.	CSVDGDYGYTF	TGCAGCGTTGATGGAGACTATGGCTACACCTTC
TRBV5-6	.	TRBJ1-4	.	CASSPRALNEKLFF	TGTGCCAGCAGCCCACGGGCCCTTAATGAAAAACTGTTTTTT
TRBV19	.	TRBJ1-2	.	CASSIAGTTYGYTF	TGTGCCAGTAGTATAGCCGGGACAACTTATGGCTACACCTTC
TRBV30	.	TRBJ1-1	.	CAWSVLQNTEAFF	TGTGCCTGGAGTGTACTACAGAACACTGAAGCTTTCTTT
TRBV4-1	few	TRBJ1-5	TRBD1	CASSHGTGVNQPQHF	TGCGCCAGCAGTCACGGGACAGGCGTTAATCAGCCCCAGCATTTT
TRBV5-1	few	TRBJ1-2	.	CASSLTPSDRKYGYTF	TGCGCCAGCAGCTTGACGCCGTCAGACAGGAAATATGGCTACACCTTC
TRBV27	few	TRBJ2-7	.	CASSPPPWLSYEQYF	TGTGCCAGCAGTCCACCTCCGTGGCTATCCTACGAGCAGTACTTC
TRBV28	.	TRBJ2-7	.	CASSAPDRIYEQYF	TGTGCCAGCTCCGCCCCAGACAGGATCTACGAGCAGTACTTC
TRBV2	few	TRBJ1-5	.	CASSPRQVSNQPQHF	TGTGCCAGCAGCCCCAGGCAGGTTAGCAATCAGCCCCAGCATTTT
TRBV2	.	TRBJ1-2	.	CATSGTNYGYTF	TGTGCCACCTCCGGGACTAACTATGGCTACACCTTC
TRBV7-9	.	TRBJ1-1	.	CASSLTGLKNTDGTEAFF	TGTGCCAGCAGCTTAACAGGACTGAAGAACACTGACGGCACTGAAGCTTTCTTT
TRBV6-5	few	TRBJ1-1	.	CASSSGTLNTEAFF	TGTGCCAGCAGTTCCGGGACACTGAACACTGAAGCTTTCTTT
TRBV7-6	few	TRBJ2-1	TRBD1	CASSLVPDRDSYNEQFF	TGTGCCAGCAGCTTAGTACCCGACAGGGACTCCTACAATGAGCAGTTCTTC
TRBV5-5	few	TRBJ2-3	TRBD2	CASHTSGGPPRGIF	TGTGCCAGCCATACTAGCGGGGGGCCCCCAAGGGGGATTTTT
TRBV6-1	few	TRBJ2-1	.	CASSEQGTYNEQFF	TGTGCCAGCAGTGAGCAGGGGACCTACAATGAGCAGTTCTTC
TRBV30	.	TRBJ1-1	.	CAWNLGEGTEAFF	TGTGCCTGGAACTTAGGCGAGGGAACTGAAGCTTTCTTT
TRBV30	.	TRBJ2-7	.	CAWSVIGAAGEQYF	TGTGCCTGGAGTGTTATTGGGGCGGCGGGTGAGCAGTACTTC
TRBV14	.	TRBJ1-1	.	CASSQGVARGEAFF	TGTGCCAGCAGCCAAGGGGTCGCCCGGGGGGAAGCTTTCTTT
TRBV2	few	TRBJ1-1	.	CASSGVGNTEAFF	TGTGCCAGCAGTGGAGTGGGAAACACTGAAGCTTTCTTT
TRBV5-1	.	TRBJ2-5	.	CASSAQETQYF	TGCGCCAGCAGCGCCCAAGAGACCCAGTACTTC
TRBV10-3	few	TRBJ1-2	.	CAISEAGFGYTF	TGTGCCATCAGTGAGGCAGGGTTCGGCTACACCTTC
TRBV18	few	TRBJ2-7	.	CASSPTGTAYEQYF	TGTGCCAGCTCACCTACCGGGACCGCCTACGAGCAGTACTTC
TRBV15	.	TRBJ1-5	.	CATSRVGGGGNQPQHF	TGTGCCACCAGCAGAGTTGGGGGAGGAGGCAATCAGCCCCAGCATTTT
TRBV30	few	TRBJ2-5	.	CAWSLTGRYQETQYF	TGTGCCTGGTCCCTAACAGGGAGGTACCAAGAGACCCAGTACTTC
TRBV6-1	few	TRBJ2-7	TRBD2	CASSEPASGSYEQYF	TGTGCCAGCAGCGAACCGGCTAGCGGTTCCTACGAGCAGTACTTC
TRBV18	.	TRBJ2-7	.	CASSPSGASYEQYF	TGTGCCAGCTCACCCTCAGGGGCCTCCTACGAGCAGTACTTC
TRBV29-1	.	TRBJ2-1	.	CSVESGAKYNEQFF	TGCAGCGTTGAATCAGGGGCGAAATACAATGAGCAGTTCTTC
TRBV5-4	few	TRBJ1-5	TRBD1	CASSRDRGTMSNQPQHF	TGTGCCAGCAGCCGAGACAGGGGTACCATGTCTAATCAGCCCCAGCATTTT
TRBV30	few	TRBJ2-3	.	CAWSVYYTQYF	TGTGCCTGGAGTGTATATTATACGCAGTATTTT
TRBV28	few	TRBJ2-7	.	CASSTGDSRYEQYF	TGTGCCAGCAGCACCGGTGACAGTCGCTACGAGCAGTACTTC
TRBV10-3	few	TRBJ1-3	.	CAINKDSGNTIYF	TGTGCCATCAACAAGGATTCTGGAAACACCATATATTTT